This T cell receptor (beta chain) came from a study of blood T cells in healthy people across ages. PCR was performed a second time for about 7 to 11 cycles using a sample-barcoded 5' primer and a J-beta primer mix. TCRdb used MiXCR to reprocess the 5' RACE reads, holding one entry per CDR3 protein. The sample contains hundreds of thousands of distinct CDR3 sequences, 20% to 25% of which appear only once. CDR3 length: 15 amino acids. The germline CDR1 and CDR2 sequences are SQVTM and ANQGSEA. V was cut by 7 bases and J by 6 bases, with 21 bases left in between. These sequences were also reported in another study, on T cells of mothers and their children. From that study: The study recruited three healthy Caucasian mothers and their six children as donors.

This receptor was taken from a boy aged 5 to 17 in good health. The chain joins TRBV29-1 to TRBJ2-2; possibly TRBD2 for D (7 bases). The sequenced sample consisted of blood. The CDR3 is CSAEGLAEGAGELFF. The CDR3, as DNA: TGCAGCGCCGAGGGTCTAGCGGAGGGGGCCGGGGAGCTGTTTTTT.